This is a list of T cell receptor beta chains from one sample in a study of OX40 agonist ivuxolimab in advanced cancers. Sequencing was performed with immunoSEQ multiplex PCR; in TCRdb, only in-frame clones are kept and a portion is missing. The sample has about 79,000 clones; 70% to 90% are singletons. Sequences were derived from CD4+ or CD8+ T cells sorted from blood, sampled in a trial of the OX40 agonist ivuxolimab. The receptors here all came from an adult with an advanced solid tumor such as melanoma, head and neck, liver or kidney cancer. The CDR3 runs from the conserved cysteine through the conserved F or W. The D gene is left open where the match is weak. The size field is filled for only some rows; it gives once, few, many or a size class.

J gene	clone size	D gene	V gene	CDR3 DNA	CDR3 protein
TRBJ1-5	-	-	TRBV10-3	TGTGCCACAGCCGAATCAACAGGGATTCTTTATCAGCCCCAGCATTTT	CATAESTGILYQPQHF
TRBJ2-1	once	TRBD2	TRBV4-1	TGCGCCAGCAGCGACGGACTAGCGGGTCGGGGATCCTACAATGAGCAGTTCTTC	CASSDGLAGRGSYNEQFF
TRBJ2-5	once	TRBD2	TRBV30	TGTGCCTGGAGTAAGCGGGAGGGTGAGACCCAGTACTTC	CAWSKREGETQYF
TRBJ2-3	-	TRBD2	TRBV27	TGTGCCAGCAGGACGGGAGGAGGAGATACGCAGTATTTT	CASRTGGGDTQYF
TRBJ2-4	-	TRBD2	TRBV15	TGTGCCACCAGCAGAGCTAGCGGGAAGGCCAAAAACATTCAGTACTTC	CATSRASGKAKNIQYF
TRBJ2-7	-	-	TRBV11-2	TGTGCCAGCAGCCCCCCGGAAGGGCCGGGGGAGCAGTACTTC	CASSPPEGPGEQYF
TRBJ2-7	-	-	TRBV4-1	TGCGCCAGCAGCCAAGATAGGGCAGACACCTACGAGCAGTACTTC	CASSQDRADTYEQYF
TRBJ2-6	-	-	TRBV30	TGTGCCTGGAGACAGCGAAGCACCGGGGCCAACGTCCTGACTTTC	CAWRQRSTGANVLTF
TRBJ2-7	-	TRBD2	TRBV14	TGTGCCAGCAGCCGTCTTGCGGGGGGCGAGCAGTACTTC	CASSRLAGGEQYF
TRBJ2-1	-	TRBD2	TRBV9	TGTGCCAGCAGCGGAGGACTAGCGGGAGGAGGGGGCTCCAACGGTGAGCAGTTCTTC	CASSGGLAGGGGSNGEQFF
TRBJ1-5	-	-	TRBV4-1	TGCGCCAGCAGCCTGGCCCTTGCAGGAGCTTATAGCAATCAGCCCCAGCATTTT	CASSLALAGAYSNQPQHF
TRBJ2-1	-	TRBD2	TRBV10-1	TGCGCCAGCAGTGCGACTAGCGGAACTTACAATGAGCAGTTCTTC	CASSATSGTYNEQFF